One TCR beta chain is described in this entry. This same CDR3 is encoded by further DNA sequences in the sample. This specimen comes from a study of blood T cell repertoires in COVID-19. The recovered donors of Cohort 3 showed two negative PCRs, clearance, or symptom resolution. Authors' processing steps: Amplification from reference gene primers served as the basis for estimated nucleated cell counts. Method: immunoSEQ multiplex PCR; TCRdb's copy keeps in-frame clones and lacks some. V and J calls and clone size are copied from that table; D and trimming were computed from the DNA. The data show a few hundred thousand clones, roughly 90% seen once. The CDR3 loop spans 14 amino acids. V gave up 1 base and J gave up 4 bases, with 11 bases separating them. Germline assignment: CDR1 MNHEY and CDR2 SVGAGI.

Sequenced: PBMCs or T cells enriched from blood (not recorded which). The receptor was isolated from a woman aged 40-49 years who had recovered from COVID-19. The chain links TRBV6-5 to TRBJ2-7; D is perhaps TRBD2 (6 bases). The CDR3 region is CASSYLGGGYEQYF. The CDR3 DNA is TGTGCCAGCAGTTACTTGGGAGGAGGGTACGAGCAGTACTTC.